The clone carrying this T cell receptor beta chain came up many times. Its antigen is not identified. RNA transcripts were the template for amplifying TCR beta CDR3 regions. HTBI primers were the set used in a first-round RT-PCR of the TCR CDR3. TCRdb re-called the multiplex PCR reads through MiXCR, storing one row per CDR3 protein. The sample shows 530,000 or so distinct CDR3 sequences, just over 45% of them seen only once. This sample stems from a study of T cells in Graves' hyperthyroidism and ophthalmopathy. The V and J ends lost 3 bases and 3 bases, in that order; junction bases with no gene match: 6. The germline V gene encodes CDR1 SQVTM and CDR2 ANQGSEA. There are 14 residues in the CDR3. Study-wide points: Ophthalmopathy was identified by the model a median around 6.9 months ahead of onset. In the blood, most expanded thyroid clonotypes above 0.001 appeared as well.

The clonotype originates from a woman aged 18-29 years with Graves' hyperthyroidism. This chain joins TRBV29-1 and TRBJ2-7; TRBD2 matches at 9 bases. Specimen: peripheral blood or thyroid tissue (not recorded which). CDR3 nucleotide sequence: TGCAGCGTTGACGGTCTAGCGGGACGCTACGAGCAGTACTTC. It encodes CSVDGLAGRYEQYF.